A single sample is the source of the 6 T cell receptor beta chains below, sequenced in a study of Tregs in tolerant kidney transplant recipients. The table came from immunoSEQ multiplex PCR; TCRdb's copy has only in-frame clones and leaves some out. The sample gives about 110,000 clones, nearly 90% of which show up once; 0.34% is in the top ten. The sequencing used CD4+ T cells from blood, collected before the transplant. Every receptor here comes from a human donor who received a combined kidney and bone marrow transplant.

The V gene is TRBV19, the J gene TRBJ2-7, with 11 nucleotides matching TRBD2. V was clipped by 3 bases and J by 3 bases; unmatched bases: 10. Germline V CDR1 and CDR2: LNHDA, SQIVND (reference sequence). This CDR3 is built from 17 residues. CDR3 in DNA: TGTGCCAGTAGTATTGCTCCTAAGACTAGCGGGGACTACGAGCAGTACTTC. It specifies CASSIAPKTSGDYEQYF.

This chain connects TRBV11-2 to TRBJ2-7, with D maybe TRBD1 (5 bases). The V gene's germline CDR1 is SGHAT and CDR2 FQNNGV. The V and J ends lost 2 bases and 3 bases respectively, with 11 bases between them. The CDR3 has 14 amino acids. The CDR3 nucleotides are TGTGCCAGCAGCTTAAGCCTCGACAGCTACGAGCAGTACTTC. This gives the protein CASSLSLDSYEQYF.

The chain is built from TRBV14 and TRBJ2-1; no reliable D call. CDR3 length: 13 residues. The germline V and J ends were trimmed by 6 bases and 6 bases, with 12 bases remaining between them. The V gene's germline CDR1 is SGHDN and CDR2 FVKESK. CDR3 sequence (DNA): TGTGCCAGCAGGTCTCTAGATAGCAATGAGCAGTTCTTC. As protein: CASRSLDSNEQFF.

The chain uses TRBV6-5 and TRBJ2-5; a weak D match, TRBD2 (6 bases). Trimming pared 0 bases from V and 3 bases from J, leaving 8 bases between. CDR3 length: 14 residues. In germline, CDR1 is MNHEY, CDR2 SVGAGI. CDR3 bases: TGTGCCAGCAGTTACTCGGGCGGGAAAGAGACCCAGTACTTC. It yields the protein CASSYSGGKETQYF.

The chain couples TRBV4-2 to TRBJ2-6, with 8 bases lining up with TRBD2. Trimming cost V 0 bases and J 0 bases; bases outside gene matches: 7. The CDR3 runs to 19 residues. CDR1 and CDR2 from the germline V gene are LGHNA and YNFKEQ. The CDR3 nucleotides read TGTGCCAGCAGCCAAGATCTTACAGGGACTAGCTCTGGGGCCAACGTCCTGACTTTC. This translates into CASSQDLTGTSSGANVLTF.

In its sample, this clone was seen once. V and J are TRBV28 and TRBJ2-7, with TRBD2 identical over 13 bases. Germline CDR1 is MDHEN and CDR2 is SYDVKM. The CDR3 runs to 16 residues. Unmatched junction bases numbered 4, after V lost 2 bases and J lost 3 bases. The DNA of the CDR3 is TGTGCCAGCAGTTTAATGGGGACTAGCGGGAACTACGAGCAGTACTTC. Amino acids: CASSLMGTSGNYEQYF.